The clone carrying this T cell receptor beta chain has just a few counts. Antigen specificity is unknown. This sample was included in a study of T-cell reconstitution after alpha-beta-depleted transplantation in children. V dropped 2 bases and J dropped 2 bases, with 11 bases sitting between them. The CDR3 spans 15 residues. For TCRbeta, the library was prepared with unique molecular identifiers. MiXCR was run by TCRdb on the PCR reads, yielding one entry per CDR3 protein. Among some 550,000 distinct CDR3 sequences, more than 20% were seen once, and the ten largest hold roughly 15%. General study findings and limits: Recipient T cells and thymic progenitors that survived gave rise to the high TCRbeta diversity observed at day 60 in some patients. The main origin of T-cell counts and diversity one year after transplant was newly produced T cells. Reported findings indicate that, about two months after transplant, alpha-beta T cells came from several hundred expanded clones, which were derived from non-depleted graft cells.

Sequences were derived from PBMCs, mostly from graft donor cells, sampled 360 days after TCRalphabeta/CD19-depleted stem cell transplant. The receptor was derived from a boy younger than two who had a stem cell transplant for acute myeloid leukemia, so the T cells may come from the graft donor. This chain links TRBV12-3 or TRBV12-4 with TRBJ2-3; D possibly corresponds to TRBD2 (5 bases). The CDR3 reads CASSLWAGPTDTQYF. The CDR3 DNA reads as TGTGCCAGCAGTTTATGGGCGGGCCCCACAGATACGCAGTATTTT.